This T cell receptor beta chain was found in a study of blood T cell repertoires in COVID-19. On the study more broadly: Researchers got acute and convalescent COVID-19 samples from the United States, Italy and Spain.

Participants were aged 18 to 89 years from approximately 23 US areas. Assignment of participants to cohorts was predicated upon participant-reported clinical history. In the original processing: Amplification of reference gene primers was used by the study to estimate nucleated cell counts. Sequenced by immunoSEQ multiplex PCR; TCRdb stores in-frame clones only, minus some. V and J calls and clone size are copied from that table; D and trimming were computed from the DNA. The table records 250,000 to 350,000 clones, 90% of them present only once. The sequencing sample was made of PBMCs or T cells enriched from blood (not recorded which). The source of this sequence is a man aged 55 to 70 who had recovered from COVID-19.

CDR3 in amino acids: CASRPGGQNTEAFF. The CDR3 region has the DNA TGTGCCAGCAGGCCAGGGGGGCAGAACACTGAAGCTTTCTTT. V gene TRBV6-5 combines with J gene TRBJ1-1, with 7 bases matching TRBD1. This CDR3 is 14 amino acids long. Germline CDR1 reads MNHEY; CDR2 reads SVGAGI. The J segment lost 1 base and the V segment lost 6 bases, leaving 5 bases of the junction unmatched.